This T cell receptor (beta chain) was profiled in a study of T cells in Graves' hyperthyroidism and ophthalmopathy. Overall study results and limits: With a median lead of about 6.9 months before onset, the model predicted ophthalmopathy.

Uncontrolled infections, other autoimmune diseases, pregnancy or lactation led to exclusion of patients. Details on this clonotype: Its matching antigen is unknown.

This CDR3 has 14 residues. Germline lookup yields CDR1 SGDLS and CDR2 YYNGEE. Trimming removed 1 base from V and 9 bases from J, with 14 bases in between. From RNA transcripts, TCR beta CDR3 regions were amplified. With the HTBI primer set, the TCR CDR3 went through a first round of RT-PCR. MiXCR, applied by TCRdb to the multiplex PCR reads, yields one record per CDR3 protein. The table records about 290,000 distinct CDR3 sequences, 15% to 20% of them present only once. This sequence was found in a woman aged 55-69 years with Graves' ophthalmopathy. The sequenced material came from blood. The V gene is TRBV9, the J gene TRBJ2-1; D unresolved. This chain's CDR3 is CASSVQSTGGEQFF. The CDR3 region has the DNA TGTGCCAGCAGCGTACAGTCCACCGGCGGTGAGCAGTTCTTC.